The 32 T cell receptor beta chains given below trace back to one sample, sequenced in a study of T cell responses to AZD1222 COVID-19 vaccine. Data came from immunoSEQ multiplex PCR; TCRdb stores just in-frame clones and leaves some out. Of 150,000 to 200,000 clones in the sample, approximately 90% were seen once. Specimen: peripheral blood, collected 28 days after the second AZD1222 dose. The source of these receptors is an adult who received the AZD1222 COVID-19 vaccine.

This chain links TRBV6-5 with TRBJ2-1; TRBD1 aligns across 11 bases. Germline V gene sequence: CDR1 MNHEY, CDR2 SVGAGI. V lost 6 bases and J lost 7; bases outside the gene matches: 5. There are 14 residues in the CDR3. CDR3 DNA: TGTGCCAGCAGCGGACAGGGGGCGCGAAATGAGCAGTTCTTC. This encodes CASSGQGARNEQFF.

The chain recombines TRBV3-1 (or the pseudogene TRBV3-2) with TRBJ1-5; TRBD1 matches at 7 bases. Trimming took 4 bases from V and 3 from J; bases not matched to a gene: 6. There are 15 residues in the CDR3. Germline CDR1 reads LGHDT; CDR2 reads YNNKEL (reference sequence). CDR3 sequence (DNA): TGTGCCAGCAGCCGCCGACAGGGAGACAATCAGCCCCAGCATTTT. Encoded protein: CASSRRQGDNQPQHF.

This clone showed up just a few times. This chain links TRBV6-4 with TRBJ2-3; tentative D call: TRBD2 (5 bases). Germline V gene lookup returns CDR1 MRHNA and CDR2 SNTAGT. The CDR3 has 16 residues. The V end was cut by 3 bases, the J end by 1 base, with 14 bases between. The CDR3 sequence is CASSEGAGGGTDTQYF. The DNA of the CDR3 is TGTGCCAGCAGTGAGGGAGCTGGTGGGGGCACAGATACGCAGTATTTT.

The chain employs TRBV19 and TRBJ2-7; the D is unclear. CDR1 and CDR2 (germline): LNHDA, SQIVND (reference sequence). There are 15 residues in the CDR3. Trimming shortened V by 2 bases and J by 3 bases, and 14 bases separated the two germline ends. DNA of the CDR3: TGTGCCAGTAGTATATCGGCAGGCAAGGGCTACGAGCAGTACTTC. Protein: CASSISAGKGYEQYF.

As DNA, the CDR3 is TGTGCCAGCAGCTTGGTGGGTCCGGGGTACTCTGGAAACACCATATATTTT. This gives the protein CASSLVGPGYSGNTIYF. The chain employs TRBV5-4 and TRBJ1-3; D not certain. V dropped 0 bases and J dropped 0 bases, with 13 bases sitting between them. Germline CDR1 SGHNT, CDR2 YYREEE (reference sequence). This CDR3 spans 17 amino acids.

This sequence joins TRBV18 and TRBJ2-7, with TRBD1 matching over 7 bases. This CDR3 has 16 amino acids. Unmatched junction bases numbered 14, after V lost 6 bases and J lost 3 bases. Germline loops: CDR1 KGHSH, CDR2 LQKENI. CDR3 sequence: CASSHTIPGQFYEQYF. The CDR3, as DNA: TGTGCCAGCTCGCACACTATACCGGGACAGTTCTACGAGCAGTACTTC.

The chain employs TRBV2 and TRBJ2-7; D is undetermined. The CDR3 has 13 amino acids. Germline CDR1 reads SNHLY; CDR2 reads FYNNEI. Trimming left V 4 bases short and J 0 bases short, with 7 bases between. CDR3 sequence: CASSGQASYEQYF. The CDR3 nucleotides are TGTGCCAGCAGTGGGCAGGCCTCCTACGAGCAGTACTTC. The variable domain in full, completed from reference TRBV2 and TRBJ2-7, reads EPEVTQTPSHQVTQMGQEVILRCVPISNHLYFYWYRQILGQKVEFLVSFYNNEISEKSEIFDDQFSVERPDGSNFTLKIRSTKLEDSAMYFCASSGQASYEQYFGPGTRLTVT.

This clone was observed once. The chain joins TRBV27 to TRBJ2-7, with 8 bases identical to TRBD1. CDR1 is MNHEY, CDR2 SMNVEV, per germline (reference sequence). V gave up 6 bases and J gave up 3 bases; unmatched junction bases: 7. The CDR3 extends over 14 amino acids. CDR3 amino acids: CASSPGQGLYEQYF. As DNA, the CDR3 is TGTGCCAGCAGCCCCGGACAGGGACTCTACGAGCAGTACTTC.

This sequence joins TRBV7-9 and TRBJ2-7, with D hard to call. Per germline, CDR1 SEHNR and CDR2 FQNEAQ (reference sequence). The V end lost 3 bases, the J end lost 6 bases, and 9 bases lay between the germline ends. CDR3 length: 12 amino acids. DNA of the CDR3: TGTGCCAGCAGCTTCACTAAAATCGAGCAGTACTTC. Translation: CASSFTKIEQYF.

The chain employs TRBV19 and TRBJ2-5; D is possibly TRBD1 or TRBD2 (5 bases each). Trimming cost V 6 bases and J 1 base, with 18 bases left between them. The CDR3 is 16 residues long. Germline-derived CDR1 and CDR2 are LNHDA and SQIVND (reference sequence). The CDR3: CASSPSPRQIQETQYF. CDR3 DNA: TGTGCCAGTAGCCCTAGCCCCCGACAGATCCAAGAGACCCAGTACTTC.

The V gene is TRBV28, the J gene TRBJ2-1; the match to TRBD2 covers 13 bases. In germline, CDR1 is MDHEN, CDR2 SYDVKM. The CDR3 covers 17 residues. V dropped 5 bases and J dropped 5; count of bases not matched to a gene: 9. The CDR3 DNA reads TGTGCCAGCAGTCCTTTTCGGGGACTAGCGGGAAACAATGAGCAGTTCTTC. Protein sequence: CASSPFRGLAGNNEQFF.

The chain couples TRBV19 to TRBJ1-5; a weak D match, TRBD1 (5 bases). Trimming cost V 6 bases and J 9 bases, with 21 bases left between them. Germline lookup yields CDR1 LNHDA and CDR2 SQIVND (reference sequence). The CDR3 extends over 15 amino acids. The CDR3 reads CASSVEGSRGLPQHF. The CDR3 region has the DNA TGTGCCAGTAGCGTTGAGGGGTCTCGGGGTCTGCCCCAGCATTTT.

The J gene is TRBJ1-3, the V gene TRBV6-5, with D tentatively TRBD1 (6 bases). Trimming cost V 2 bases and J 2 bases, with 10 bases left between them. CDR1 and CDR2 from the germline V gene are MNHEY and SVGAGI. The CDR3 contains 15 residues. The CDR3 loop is CASSYQQGPGNTIYF. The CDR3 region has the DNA TGTGCCAGCAGTTACCAACAGGGCCCTGGAAACACCATATATTTT.

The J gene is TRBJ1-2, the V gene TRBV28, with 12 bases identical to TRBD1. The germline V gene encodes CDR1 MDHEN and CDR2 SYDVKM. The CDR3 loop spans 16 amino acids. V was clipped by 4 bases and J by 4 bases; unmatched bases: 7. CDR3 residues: CASSSSGTGGGYGYTF. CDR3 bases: TGTGCCAGCAGTTCCTCCGGGACAGGGGGCGGCTATGGCTACACCTTC.

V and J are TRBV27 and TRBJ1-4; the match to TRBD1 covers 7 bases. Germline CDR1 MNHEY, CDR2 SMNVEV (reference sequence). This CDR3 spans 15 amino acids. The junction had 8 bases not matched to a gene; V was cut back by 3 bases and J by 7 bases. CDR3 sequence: CASSLGTDKGEKLFF. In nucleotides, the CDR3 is TGTGCCAGCAGTTTGGGGACAGACAAAGGTGAAAAACTGTTTTTT.

CDR3 in DNA: TGTGCCATCAGACAACTAGGATCGAGGTACGAGCAGTACTTC. It specifies CAIRQLGSRYEQYF. The rearrangement uses TRBV10-3 and TRBJ2-7, with D perhaps matching TRBD2 (5 bases). CDR1 is ENHRY and CDR2 is SYGVKD in the germline V gene. This CDR3 contains 14 residues. The ends were cut back, 6 bases at V and 4 bases at J, with 16 bases in the middle.

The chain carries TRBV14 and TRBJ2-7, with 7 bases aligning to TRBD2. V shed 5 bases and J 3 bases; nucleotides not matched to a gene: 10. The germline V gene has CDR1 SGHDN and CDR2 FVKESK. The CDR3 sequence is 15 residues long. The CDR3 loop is CASSSPVSSGYEQYF. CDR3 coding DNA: TGTGCCAGCAGCTCACCCGTTTCTAGCGGCTACGAGCAGTACTTC. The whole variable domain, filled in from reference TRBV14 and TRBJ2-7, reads EAGVTQFPSHSVIEKGQTVTLRCDPISGHDNLYWYRRVMGKEIKFLLHFVKESKQDESGMPNNRFLAERTGGTYSTLKVQPAELEDSGVYFCASSSPVSSGYEQYFGPGTRLTVT.

Written as DNA, the CDR3 is TGTGCCAGCAGTTTATGGACTAGCGGGGTACAAGAGACCCAGTACTTC. Translated: CASSLWTSGVQETQYF. This chain connects TRBV27 to TRBJ2-5; 12 bases agree with TRBD2. CDR1 is MNHEY and CDR2 is SMNVEV in the germline V gene (reference sequence). Trimming took 1 base from V and 2 from J; bases not matched to a gene: 2. CDR3 length equals 16 residues.

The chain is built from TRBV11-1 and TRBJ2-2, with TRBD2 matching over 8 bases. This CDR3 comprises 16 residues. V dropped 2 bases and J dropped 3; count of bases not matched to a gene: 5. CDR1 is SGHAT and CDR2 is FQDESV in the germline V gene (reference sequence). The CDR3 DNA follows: TGTGCCAGCAGCTTACCAAGCGGGGGCGACACCGGGGAGCTGTTTTTT. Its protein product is CASSLPSGGDTGELFF.

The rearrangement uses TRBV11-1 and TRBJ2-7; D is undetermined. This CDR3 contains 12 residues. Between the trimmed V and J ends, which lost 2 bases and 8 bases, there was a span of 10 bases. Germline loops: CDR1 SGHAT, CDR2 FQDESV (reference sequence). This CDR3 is CASSLNSDKQYF. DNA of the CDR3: TGTGCCAGCAGCTTAAATAGTGATAAGCAGTACTTC.

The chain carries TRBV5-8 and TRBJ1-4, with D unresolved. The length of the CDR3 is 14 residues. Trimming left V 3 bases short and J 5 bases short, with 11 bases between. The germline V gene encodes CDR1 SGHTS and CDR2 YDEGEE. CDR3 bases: TGTGCCAGCAGCTCTGGAAGGGTGAATGAAAAACTGTTTTTT. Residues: CASSSGRVNEKLFF.

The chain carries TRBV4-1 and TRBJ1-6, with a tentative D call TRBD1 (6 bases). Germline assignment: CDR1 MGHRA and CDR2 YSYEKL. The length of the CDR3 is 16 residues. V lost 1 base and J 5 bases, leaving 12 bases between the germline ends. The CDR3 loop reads CASSQGVGHHNSPLHF. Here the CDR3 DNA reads TGCGCCAGCAGCCAAGGAGTGGGACACCATAATTCACCCCTCCACTTT.

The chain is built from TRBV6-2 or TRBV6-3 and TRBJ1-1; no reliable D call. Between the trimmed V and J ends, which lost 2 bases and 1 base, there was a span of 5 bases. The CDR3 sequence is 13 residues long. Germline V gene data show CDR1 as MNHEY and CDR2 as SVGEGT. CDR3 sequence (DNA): TGTGCCAGCAGTTACGGGCAGAACACTGAAGCTTTCTTT. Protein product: CASSYGQNTEAFF.

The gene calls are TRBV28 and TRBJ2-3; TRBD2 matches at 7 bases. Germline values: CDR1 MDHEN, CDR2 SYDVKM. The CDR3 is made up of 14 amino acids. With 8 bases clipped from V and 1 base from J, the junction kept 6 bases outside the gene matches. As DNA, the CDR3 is TGTGCCAGCCTGCTGGCGGGAGGCACAGATACGCAGTATTTT. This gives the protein CASLLAGGTDTQYF.

The CDR3 here is CASRQLIRDYGYTF. The DNA for the CDR3 is TGTGCCAGCCGCCAATTAATTCGGGACTATGGCTACACCTTC. V is TRBV6-5 and J is TRBJ1-2, with D unclear. Trimming took 8 bases from V and 3 from J, leaving 16 bases between them. CDR1 and CDR2 (germline): MNHEY, SVGAGI. This CDR3 has 14 amino acids.

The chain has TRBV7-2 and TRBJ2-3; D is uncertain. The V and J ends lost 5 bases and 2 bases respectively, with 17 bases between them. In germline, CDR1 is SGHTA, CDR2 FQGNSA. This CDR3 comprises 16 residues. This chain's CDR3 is CASSSIPGPYTDTQYF. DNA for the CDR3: TGTGCCAGCAGCAGCATTCCCGGGCCCTACACAGATACGCAGTATTTT.

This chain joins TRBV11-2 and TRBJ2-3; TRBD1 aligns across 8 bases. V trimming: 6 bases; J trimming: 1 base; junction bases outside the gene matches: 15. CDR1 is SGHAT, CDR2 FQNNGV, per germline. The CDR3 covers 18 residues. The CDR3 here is CASSRSRDRTPGTDTQYF. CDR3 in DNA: TGTGCCAGCAGTCGCTCCCGGGACAGGACCCCTGGCACAGATACGCAGTATTTT.

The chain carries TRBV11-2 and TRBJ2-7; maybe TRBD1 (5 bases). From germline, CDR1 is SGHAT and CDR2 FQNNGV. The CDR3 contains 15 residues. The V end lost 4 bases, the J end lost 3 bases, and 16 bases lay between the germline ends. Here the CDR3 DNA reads TGTGCCAGCAGCTATCCGGACACAGCACTCTACGAGCAGTACTTC. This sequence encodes CASSYPDTALYEQYF.

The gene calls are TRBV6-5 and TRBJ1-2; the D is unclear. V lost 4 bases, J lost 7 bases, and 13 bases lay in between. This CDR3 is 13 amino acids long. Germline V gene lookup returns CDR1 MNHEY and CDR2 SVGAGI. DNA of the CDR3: TGTGCCAGCAGTTCTATCCCCTTAGGTGGCTACACCTTC. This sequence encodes CASSSIPLGGYTF.

CDR3 in DNA: TGTGCCACCAGCGGGGTTGGGGCTCAAGAGACCCAGTACTTC. Translated, it gives CATSGVGAQETQYF. The rearrangement uses TRBV15 and TRBJ2-5, with a weak D call TRBD1 (5 bases). Germline V gene data show CDR1 as LNHNV and CDR2 as YYDKDF (reference sequence). The germline V and J ends were trimmed by 5 bases and 2 bases, with 12 bases remaining between them. This CDR3 comprises 14 residues.

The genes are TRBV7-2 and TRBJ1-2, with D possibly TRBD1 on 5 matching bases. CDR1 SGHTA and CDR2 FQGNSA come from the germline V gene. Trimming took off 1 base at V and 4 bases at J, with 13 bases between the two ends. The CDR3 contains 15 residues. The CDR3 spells CASSLGARGGYGYTF. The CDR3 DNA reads TGTGCCAGCAGCTTAGGCGCGAGGGGAGGCTATGGCTACACCTTC.

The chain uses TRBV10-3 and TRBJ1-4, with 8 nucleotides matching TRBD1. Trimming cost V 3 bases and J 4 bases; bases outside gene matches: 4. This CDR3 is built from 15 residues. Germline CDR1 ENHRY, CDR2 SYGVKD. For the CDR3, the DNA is TGTGCCATCAGTGACACCGGACAGGGTAATGAAAAACTGTTTTTT. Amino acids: CAISDTGQGNEKLFF.